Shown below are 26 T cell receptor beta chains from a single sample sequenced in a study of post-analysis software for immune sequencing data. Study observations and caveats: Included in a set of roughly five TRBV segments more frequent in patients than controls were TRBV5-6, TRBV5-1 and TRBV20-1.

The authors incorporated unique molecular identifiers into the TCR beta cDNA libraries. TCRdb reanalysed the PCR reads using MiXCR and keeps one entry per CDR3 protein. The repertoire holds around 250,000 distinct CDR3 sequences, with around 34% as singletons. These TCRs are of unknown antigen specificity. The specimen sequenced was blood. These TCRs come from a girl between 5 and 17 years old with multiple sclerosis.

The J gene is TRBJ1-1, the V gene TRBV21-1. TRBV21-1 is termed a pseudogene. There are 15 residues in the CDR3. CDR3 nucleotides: TGTGCCAGCAGCAAGATGCCACACAAGAACACTGAAGCTTTCTTT. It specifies CASSKMPHKNTEAFF.

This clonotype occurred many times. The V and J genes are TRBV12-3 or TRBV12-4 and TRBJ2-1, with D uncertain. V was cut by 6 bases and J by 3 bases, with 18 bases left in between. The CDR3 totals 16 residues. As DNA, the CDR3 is TGTGCCAGCAGCTTCCAACTACCCTCTTACTACAATGAGCAGTTCTTC. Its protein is CASSFQLPSYYNEQFF.

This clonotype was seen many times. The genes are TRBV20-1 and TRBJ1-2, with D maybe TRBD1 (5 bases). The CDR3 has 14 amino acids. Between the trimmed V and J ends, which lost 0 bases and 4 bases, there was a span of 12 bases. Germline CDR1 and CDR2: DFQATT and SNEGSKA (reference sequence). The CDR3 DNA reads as TGCAGTGCTAGAGATCAGCGGGGGATCTATGGCTACACCTTC. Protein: CSARDQRGIYGYTF.

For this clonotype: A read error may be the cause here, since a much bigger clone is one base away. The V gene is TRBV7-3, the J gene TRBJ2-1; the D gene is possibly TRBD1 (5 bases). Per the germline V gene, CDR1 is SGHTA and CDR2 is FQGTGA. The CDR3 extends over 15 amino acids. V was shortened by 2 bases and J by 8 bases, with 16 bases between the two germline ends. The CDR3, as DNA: TGTGCCAGCAGCTTAGCAGGGCCGGAAGTCGATGAGCAGTTCTTC. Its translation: CASSLAGPEVDEQFF. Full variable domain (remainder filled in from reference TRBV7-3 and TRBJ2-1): GAGVSQTPSNKVTEKGKYVELRCDPISGHTALYWYRQSLGQGPEFLIYFQGTGAADDSGLPNDRFFAVRPEGSVSTLKIQRTERGDSAVYLCASSLAGPEVDEQFFGPGTRLTVL.

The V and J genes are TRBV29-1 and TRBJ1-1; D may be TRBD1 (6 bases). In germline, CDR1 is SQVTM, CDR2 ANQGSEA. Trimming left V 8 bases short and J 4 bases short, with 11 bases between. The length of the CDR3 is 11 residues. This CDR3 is CSTTGSTEAFF. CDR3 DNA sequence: TGCAGCACAACAGGGAGCACTGAAGCTTTCTTT.

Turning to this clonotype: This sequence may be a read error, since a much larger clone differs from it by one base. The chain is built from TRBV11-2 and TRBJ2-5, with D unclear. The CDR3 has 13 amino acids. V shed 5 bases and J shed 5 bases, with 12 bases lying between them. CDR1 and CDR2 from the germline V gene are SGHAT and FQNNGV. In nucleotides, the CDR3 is TGTGCCAGCAGCATTAGACGGTGGGAGACCCAGTACTTC. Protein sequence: CASSIRRWETQYF.

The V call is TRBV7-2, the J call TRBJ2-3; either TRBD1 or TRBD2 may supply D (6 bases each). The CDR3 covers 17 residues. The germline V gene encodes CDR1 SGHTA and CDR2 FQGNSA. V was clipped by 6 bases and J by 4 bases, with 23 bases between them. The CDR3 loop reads CASSPSRAGTSSDTQYF. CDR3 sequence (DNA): TGTGCCAGCAGTCCTTCTAGGGCGGGGACAAGCTCAGATACGCAGTATTTT. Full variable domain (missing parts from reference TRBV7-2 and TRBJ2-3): GAGVSQSPSNKVTEKGKDVELRCDPISGHTALYWYRQSLGQGLEFLIYFQGNSAPDKSGLPSDRFSAERTGGSVSTLTIQRTQQEDSAVYLCASSPSRAGTSSDTQYFGPGTRLTVL.

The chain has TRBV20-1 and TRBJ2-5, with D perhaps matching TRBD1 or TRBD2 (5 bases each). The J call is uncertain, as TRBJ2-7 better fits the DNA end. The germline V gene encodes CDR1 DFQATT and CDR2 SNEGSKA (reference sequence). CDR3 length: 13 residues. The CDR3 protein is CSARGGAAYEQYF. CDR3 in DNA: TGCAGTGCTAGAGGAGGGGCTGCCTACGAGCAGTACTTC.

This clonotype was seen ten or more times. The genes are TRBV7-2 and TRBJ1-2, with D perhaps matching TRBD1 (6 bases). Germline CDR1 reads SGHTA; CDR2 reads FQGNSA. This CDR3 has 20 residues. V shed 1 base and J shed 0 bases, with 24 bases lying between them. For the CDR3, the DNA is TGTGCCAGCAGCTTAGGGGCAGGGACCGCCTTAGGGGGAGCTAACTATGGCTACACCTTC. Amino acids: CASSLGAGTALGGANYGYTF.

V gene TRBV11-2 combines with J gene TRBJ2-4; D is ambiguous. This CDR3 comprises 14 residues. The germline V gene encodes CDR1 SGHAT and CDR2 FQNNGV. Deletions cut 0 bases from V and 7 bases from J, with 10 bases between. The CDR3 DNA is TGTGCCAGCAGCTTAGATAAAGGCGGCAACATTCAGTACTTC. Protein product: CASSLDKGGNIQYF.

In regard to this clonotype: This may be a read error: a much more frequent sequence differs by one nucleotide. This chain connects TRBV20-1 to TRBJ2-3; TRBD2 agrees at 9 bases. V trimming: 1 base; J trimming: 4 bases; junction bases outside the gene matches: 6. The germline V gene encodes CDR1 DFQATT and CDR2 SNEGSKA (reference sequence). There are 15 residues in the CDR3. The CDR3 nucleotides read TGCAGTGCTAGAGCGACTAGCGGAAACTCAGATACGCAGTATTTT. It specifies CSARATSGNSDTQYF.

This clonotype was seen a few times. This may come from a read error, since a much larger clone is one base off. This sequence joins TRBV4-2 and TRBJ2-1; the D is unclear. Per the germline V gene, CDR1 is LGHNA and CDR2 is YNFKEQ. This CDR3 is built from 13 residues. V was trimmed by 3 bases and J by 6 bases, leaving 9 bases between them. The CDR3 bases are TGTGCCAGCAGCCATGACCGTTTCAATGAGCAGTTCTTC. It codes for CASSHDRFNEQFF.

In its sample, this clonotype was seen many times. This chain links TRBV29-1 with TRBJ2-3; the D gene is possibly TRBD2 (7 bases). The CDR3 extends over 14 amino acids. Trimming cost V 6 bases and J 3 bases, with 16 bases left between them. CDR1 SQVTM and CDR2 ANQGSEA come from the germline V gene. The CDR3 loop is CSVRFGGATDTQYF. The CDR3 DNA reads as TGCAGCGTCAGATTTGGGGGGGCGACAGATACGCAGTATTTT.

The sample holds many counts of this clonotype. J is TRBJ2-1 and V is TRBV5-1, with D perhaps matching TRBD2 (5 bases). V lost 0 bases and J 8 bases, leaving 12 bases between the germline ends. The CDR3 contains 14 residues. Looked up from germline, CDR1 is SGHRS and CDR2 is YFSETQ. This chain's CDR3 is CASSLDPSSDEQFF. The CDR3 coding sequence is TGCGCCAGCAGCTTGGATCCTAGCTCAGATGAGCAGTTCTTC.

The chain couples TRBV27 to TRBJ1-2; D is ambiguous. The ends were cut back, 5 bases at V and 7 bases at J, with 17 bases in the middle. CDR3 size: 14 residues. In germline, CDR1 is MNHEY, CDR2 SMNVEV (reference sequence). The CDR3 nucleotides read TGTGCCAGCAGTCTCTACCGCGAGGTGGGTGGCTACACCTTC. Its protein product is CASSLYREVGGYTF.

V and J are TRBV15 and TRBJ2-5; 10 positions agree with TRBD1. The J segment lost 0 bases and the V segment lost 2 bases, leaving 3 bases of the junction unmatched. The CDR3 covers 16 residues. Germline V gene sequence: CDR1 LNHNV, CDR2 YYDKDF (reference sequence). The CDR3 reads CATSRYGTGDQETQYF. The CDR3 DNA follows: TGTGCCACCAGCAGATACGGGACAGGGGACCAAGAGACCCAGTACTTC.

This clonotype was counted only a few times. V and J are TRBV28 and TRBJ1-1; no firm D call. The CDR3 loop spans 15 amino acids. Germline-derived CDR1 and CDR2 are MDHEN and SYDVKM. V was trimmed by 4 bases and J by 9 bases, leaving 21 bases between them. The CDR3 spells CASSSASRVGSQAFF. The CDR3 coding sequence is TGTGCCAGCAGTTCCGCCTCCCGTGTAGGGTCGCAAGCTTTCTTT. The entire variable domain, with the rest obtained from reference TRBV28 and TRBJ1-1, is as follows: DVKVTQSSRYLVKRTGEKVFLECVQDMDHENMFWYRQDPGLGLRLIYFSYDVKMKEKGDIPEGYSVSREKKERFSLILESASTNQTSMYLCASSSASRVGSQAFFGQGTRLTVV.

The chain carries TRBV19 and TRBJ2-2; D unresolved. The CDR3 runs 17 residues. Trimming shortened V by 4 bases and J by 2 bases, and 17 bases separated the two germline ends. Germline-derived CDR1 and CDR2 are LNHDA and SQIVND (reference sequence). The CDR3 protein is CASSSTGPMVNTGELFF. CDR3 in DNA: TGTGCCAGTAGTAGCACCGGACCGATGGTTAACACCGGGGAGCTGTTTTTT.

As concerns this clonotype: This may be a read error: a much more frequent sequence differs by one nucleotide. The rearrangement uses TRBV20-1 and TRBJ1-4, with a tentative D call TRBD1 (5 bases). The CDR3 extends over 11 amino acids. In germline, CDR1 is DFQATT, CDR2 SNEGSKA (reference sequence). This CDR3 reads CSAQGGEKRFF. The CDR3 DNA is TGCAGTGCTCAGGGAGGTGAAAAACGGTTTTTT.

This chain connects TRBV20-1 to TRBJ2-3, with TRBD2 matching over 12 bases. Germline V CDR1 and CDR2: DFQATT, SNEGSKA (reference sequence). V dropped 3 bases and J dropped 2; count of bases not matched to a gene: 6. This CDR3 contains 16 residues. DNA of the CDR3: TGCAGTGCTAGCCCTACTAGCGGGGGGACCACAGATACGCAGTATTTT. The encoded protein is CSASPTSGGTTDTQYF.

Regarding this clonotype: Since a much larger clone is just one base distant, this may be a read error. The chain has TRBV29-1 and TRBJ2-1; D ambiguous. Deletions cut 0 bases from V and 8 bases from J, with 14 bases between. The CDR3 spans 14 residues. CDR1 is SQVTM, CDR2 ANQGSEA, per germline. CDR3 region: CSVEESPSRDEQFF. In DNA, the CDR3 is TGCAGCGTTGAAGAGTCCCCGTCTAGAGATGAGCAGTTCTTC.

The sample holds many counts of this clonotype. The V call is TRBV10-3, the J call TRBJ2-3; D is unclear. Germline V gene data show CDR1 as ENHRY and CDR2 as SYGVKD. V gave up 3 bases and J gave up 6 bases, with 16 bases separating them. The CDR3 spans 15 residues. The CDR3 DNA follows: TGTGCCATCAGTGACCCCGTCGCGTCCGCCGATACGCAGTATTTT. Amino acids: CAISDPVASADTQYF.

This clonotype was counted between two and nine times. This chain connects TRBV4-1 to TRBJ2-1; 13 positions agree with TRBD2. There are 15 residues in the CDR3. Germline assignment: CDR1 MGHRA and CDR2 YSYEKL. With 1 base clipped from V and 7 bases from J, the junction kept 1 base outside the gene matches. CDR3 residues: CASSQGGLAGNEQFF. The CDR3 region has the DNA TGCGCCAGCAGCCAAGGGGGACTAGCGGGAAATGAGCAGTTCTTC.

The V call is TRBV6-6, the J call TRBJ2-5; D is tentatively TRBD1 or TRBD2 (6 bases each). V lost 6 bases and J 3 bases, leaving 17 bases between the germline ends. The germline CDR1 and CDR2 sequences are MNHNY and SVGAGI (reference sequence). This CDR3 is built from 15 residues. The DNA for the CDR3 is TGTGCCAGCAGGGGGGCGGGACGGCATGAAGAGACCCAGTACTTC. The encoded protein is CASRGAGRHEETQYF.

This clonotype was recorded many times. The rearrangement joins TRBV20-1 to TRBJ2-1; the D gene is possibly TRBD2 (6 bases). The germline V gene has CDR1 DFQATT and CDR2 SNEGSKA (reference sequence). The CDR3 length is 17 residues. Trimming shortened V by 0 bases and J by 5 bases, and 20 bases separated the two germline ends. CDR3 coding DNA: TGCAGTGCTAGAGATGAACCGGGACTTATAACCAACAATGAGCAGTTCTTC. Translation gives CSARDEPGLITNNEQFF.

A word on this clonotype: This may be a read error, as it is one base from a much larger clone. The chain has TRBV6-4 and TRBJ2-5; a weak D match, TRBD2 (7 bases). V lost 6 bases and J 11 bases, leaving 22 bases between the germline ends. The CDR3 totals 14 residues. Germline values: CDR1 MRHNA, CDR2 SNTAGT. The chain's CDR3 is CASRPGRGDNEQYF. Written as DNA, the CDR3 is TGTGCCAGCAGACCGGGACGGGGGGACAATGAGCAGTACTTC.